This T cell receptor beta chain was obtained from a study of blood T cells in healthy people across ages. This clonotype came up a few times. Trimming removed 1 base from V and 5 bases from J, with 12 bases in between. The germline V gene has CDR1 LGHDT and CDR2 YNNKEL (reference sequence). The CDR3 is 14 amino acids. Together with a sample-barcoded 5' primer, a J-beta primer mix was included in a second PCR lasting about 7 to 11 cycles. Unique molecular identifiers of 12 random nucleotides labeled each cDNA. TCRdb re-called the 5' RACE reads with MiXCR, one entry per CDR3 protein. The sample yields 250,000 to 300,000 distinct CDR3 sequences, roughly 29% seen once.

The J gene is TRBJ2-7, the V gene TRBV3-1; D is ambiguous. Sequenced input: blood. The receptor was isolated from a woman in her seventies in good health. The CDR3 DNA reads TGTGCCAGCAGCCAAGGCTCGAACCCCCACGAGCAGTACTTC. It is translated as CASSQGSNPHEQYF.